The present TCR beta chain was sequenced within a study of blood T cells in healthy people across ages. This clonotype has a count of ten or more. Then a second PCR, running roughly 6 to 11 cycles, was carried out with a sample-barcoded 5' primer and a J-beta primer mix. Through a template-switch adaptor with 12 random nucleotides, each cDNA molecule received a tag. TCRdb independently ran MiXCR on the 5' RACE reads; one entry per CDR3 protein. The sample has about a million distinct CDR3 sequences, just over 50% seen once. The length of the CDR3 is 15 residues. The V gene end was trimmed by 2 bases and the J gene end by 6 bases; junction bases not matched to a gene: 4. Germline V gene sequence: CDR1 SNHLY, CDR2 FYNNEI.

This chain connects TRBV2 to TRBJ2-1; TRBD2 agrees at 10 bases. The sample comprised blood. This receptor was identified in an older woman in good health. CDR3 amino acids: CASSEPSGRFNEQFF. CDR3 bases: TGTGCCAGCAGTGAACCTAGCGGGAGATTCAATGAGCAGTTCTTC.